This paragraph reports one T cell receptor beta chain. This sample was taken from a study of T cells expressing NK-cell markers. About the research overall: Most of the eight sequenced donors tested HCMV-seropositive; one tested seronegative.

TCRdb reprocessed the 5' RACE reads, keeping one entry per CDR3 protein, no DNA. The table lists 350,000 to 400,000 distinct CDR3 sequences, with 9.5% to 12% in the top ten. Sequencing input: blood T cells: a sorted CD56 or NKG2C T cell subset, CD4+ or CD8+ T cells, or bulk PBMC T cells (not recorded which). The sequence was collected from a woman in her fifties or sixties in good health.

CDR3 in amino acids: CASSDNFSYEQYF. The rearrangement joins TRBV25-1 to TRBJ2-7. The CDR3 is made up of 13 amino acids. CDR1 and CDR2 from the germline V gene are MGHDK and SYGVNS.